The 6 T cell receptor beta chains presented below share a single source sample, sequenced in a study of blood T cells in healthy people across ages. A sample-barcoded 5' primer and a J-beta primer mix were used in a second PCR of about 7 to 12 cycles. MiXCR, applied by TCRdb to the 5' RACE reads, yields one record per CDR3 protein. The top ten hold 6.5% to 8.5% of the sample, which has about 1,800,000 distinct CDR3 sequences, approximately 30% seen once. Sequenced material: blood. These TCRs come from a woman aged 30 to 39 in good health.

V is TRBV4-2 and J is TRBJ1-6; D remains unclear. Germline V gives CDR1 LGHNA, CDR2 YNFKEQ. The ends were cut back, 0 bases at V and 2 bases at J, with 17 bases in the middle. The CDR3 extends over 19 amino acids. The DNA of the CDR3 is TGTGCCAGCAGCCAAGAACCATTCGGTCGGGTGGCCTATAATTCACCCCTCCACTTT. This gives the protein CASSQEPFGRVAYNSPLHF.

V gene TRBV20-1 combines with J gene TRBJ2-3, with 12 bases that match TRBD2. CDR1 is DFQATT, CDR2 SNEGSKA, per germline (reference sequence). The V gene end was trimmed by 3 bases and the J gene end by 7 bases; junction bases not matched to a gene: 8. This CDR3 region has 15 residues. The CDR3 bases are TGCAGTGCTAGCCTCAGGACTAGCGGGGCCAATACGCAGTATTTT. This codes for CSASLRTSGANTQYF.

This clonotype showed up many times. The rearrangement uses TRBV5-1 and TRBJ2-1; 8 bases line up with TRBD1. Germline trimming cut 4 bases from V and 8 bases from J; bases unmatched to any gene: 8. Germline V lookup: CDR1 SGHRS, CDR2 YFSETQ. This CDR3 region has 14 residues. CDR3 amino acids: CASSLRGLGDEQFF. The DNA for the CDR3 is TGCGCCAGCAGCCTCAGGGGGCTGGGGGATGAGCAGTTCTTC.

This rearrangement joins TRBV11-2 to TRBJ2-7; 8 nucleotides agree with TRBD1. CDR1 and CDR2 from the germline V gene are SGHAT and FQNNGV. The J segment lost 0 bases and the V segment lost 5 bases, leaving 6 bases of the junction unmatched. The CDR3 sequence is 15 residues long. DNA for the CDR3: TGTGCCAGCAGCCCTTGGGACAGGAACTCCTACGAGCAGTACTTC. Protein sequence: CASSPWDRNSYEQYF. The full variable domain, completed using reference TRBV11-2 and TRBJ2-7, is EAGVAQSPRYKIIEKRQSVAFWCNPISGHATLYWYQQILGQGPKLLIQFQNNGVVDDSQLPKDRFSAERLKGVDSTLKIQPAKLEDSAVYLCASSPWDRNSYEQYFGPGTRLTVT.

The count of this clonotype is one. The genes are TRBV18 and TRBJ2-1, with a weak D call TRBD2 (6 bases). The CDR3 covers 14 residues. Germline V gene data show CDR1 as KGHSH and CDR2 as LQKENI. V dropped 5 bases and J dropped 13 bases, with 21 bases sitting between them. CDR3 nucleotides: TGTGCCAGCTCAGGCCGGGACTCGCCCCCCCTTCAGTTCTTC. It yields the protein CASSGRDSPPLQFF.

This clonotype appeared many times. The genes are TRBV25-1 and TRBJ2-7; D is undetermined. V lost 4 bases to trimming and J lost 6 bases, with 7 bases between them. Germline CDR1 reads MGHDK; CDR2 reads SYGVNS. The CDR3 totals 11 residues. The CDR3, as DNA: TGTGCCAGCAGTGTGCTGATCGAGCAGTACTTC. It codes for CASSVLIEQYF.